This paragraph reports one T cell receptor beta chain. Genomic DNA constituted the template upon which TCR beta VDJ and CDR3 profiling was performed. TCRdb processed the reads anew with MiXCR; each CDR3 protein has one entry. The sample lists about 160,000 distinct CDR3 sequences, roughly 40% seen once, with approximately 1% in the top ten. The CDR3 runs 15 residues. The V end lost 4 bases, the J end lost 5 bases, and 17 bases lay between the germline ends. The germline V gene encodes CDR1 LNHDA and CDR2 SQIVND (reference sequence). These data originate in a study of CD8+CD57+ T cells in acquired aplastic anemia.

Material: sorted CD4+, CD8+, or CD8+CD57+ T cells (not recorded which) from PBMCs. This receptor was taken from a human donor in good health. The chain carries TRBV19 and TRBJ2-5; D may be TRBD1 or TRBD2 (5 bases each). The CDR3, as DNA: TGTGCCAGTAGTAATACGGGGCCGTTATTCGAGACCCAGTACTTC. Translating gives CASSNTGPLFETQYF.